This TCR beta chain derives from a study of blood T cell repertoires in COVID-19. Study-level background: COVID-19 samples from acute and convalescent phases originated in the United States, Italy and Spain. Sample material is recorded as cDNA or gDNA derived from T cells, B-cell-depleted T cells, or PBMCs.

In its sample, this clone was seen a few times. Trimming pared 0 bases from V and 6 bases from J, leaving 20 bases between. The CDR3 runs to 18 residues. Per the germline V gene, CDR1 is SNHLY and CDR2 is FYNNEI. Authors' data handling: Estimated nucleated cell counts came from reference gene primer amplification. Sequencing used immunoSEQ multiplex PCR; TCRdb keeps in-frame clones, though not all of them. V and J calls and clone size are as listed in that table; D and trimming were resolved from the DNA. In the table there are over 120,000 clones, 60% to 85% of which are singletons. The sample comprised peripheral blood. The gene calls are TRBV2 and TRBJ1-4; perhaps TRBD1 as D (5 bases). The receptor comes from a woman of 80 years or more with active or convalescent COVID-19. CDR3 sequence: CASSEASGGVSSDEKLFF. CDR3 DNA: TGTGCCAGCAGTGAAGCATCGGGGGGGGTGAGCAGTGATGAAAAACTGTTTTTT.